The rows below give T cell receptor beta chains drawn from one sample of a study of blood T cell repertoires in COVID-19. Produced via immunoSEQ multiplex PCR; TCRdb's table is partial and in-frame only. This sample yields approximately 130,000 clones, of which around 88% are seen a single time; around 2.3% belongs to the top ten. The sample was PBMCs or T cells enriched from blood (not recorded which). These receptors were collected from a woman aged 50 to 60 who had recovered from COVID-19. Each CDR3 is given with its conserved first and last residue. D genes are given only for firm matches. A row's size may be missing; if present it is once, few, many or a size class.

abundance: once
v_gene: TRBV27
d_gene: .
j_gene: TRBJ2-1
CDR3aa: CASRITGSSYNEQFF
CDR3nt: TGTGCCAGCAGAATTACAGGGAGCTCCTACAATGAGCAGTTCTTC

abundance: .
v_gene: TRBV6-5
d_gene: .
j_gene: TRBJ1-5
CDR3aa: CASTWDTAYQPQHF
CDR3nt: TGTGCCAGCACCTGGGACACCGCGTATCAGCCCCAGCATTTT

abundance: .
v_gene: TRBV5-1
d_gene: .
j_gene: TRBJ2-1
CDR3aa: CASSRAQGFNNEQFF
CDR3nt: TGCGCCAGCAGCCGGGCACAGGGCTTTAACAATGAGCAGTTCTTC

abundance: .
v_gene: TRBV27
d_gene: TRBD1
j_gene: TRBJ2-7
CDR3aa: CASSLSYRGRTGQYF
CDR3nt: TGTGCCAGCAGTTTATCGTACAGGGGGCGAACCGGGCAGTACTTC

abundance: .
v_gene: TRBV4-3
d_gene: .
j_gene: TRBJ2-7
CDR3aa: CASSQDSSPGYEQYF
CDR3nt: TGCGCCAGCAGCCAAGATTCATCCCCAGGCTACGAGCAGTACTTC

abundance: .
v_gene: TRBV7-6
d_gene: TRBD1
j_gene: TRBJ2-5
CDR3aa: CASSPGQGVAREETQYF
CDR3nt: TGTGCCAGCAGCCCCGGACAGGGGGTGGCTCGGGAAGAGACCCAGTACTTC

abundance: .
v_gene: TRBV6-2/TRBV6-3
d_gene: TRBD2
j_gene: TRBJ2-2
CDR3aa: CASSHGRGTGELFF
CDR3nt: TGTGCCAGCAGCCACGGGAGGGGCACCGGGGAGCTGTTTTTT

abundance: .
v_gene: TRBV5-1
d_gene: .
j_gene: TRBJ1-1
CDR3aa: CASSYQGEAFF
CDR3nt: TGCGCCAGCAGCTATCAGGGTGAAGCTTTCTTT

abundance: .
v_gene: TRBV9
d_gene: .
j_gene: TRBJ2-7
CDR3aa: CASSVEGVSYEQYF
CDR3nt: TGTGCCAGCAGCGTAGAGGGGGTCTCCTACGAGCAGTACTTC

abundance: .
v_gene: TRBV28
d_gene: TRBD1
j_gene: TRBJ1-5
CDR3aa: CASRPDRGQPQHF
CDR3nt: TGTGCCAGCAGGCCCGACAGGGGACAGCCCCAGCATTTT

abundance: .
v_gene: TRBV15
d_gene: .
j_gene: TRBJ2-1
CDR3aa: CATSTGRTYNEQFF
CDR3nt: TGTGCCACCAGCACTGGGAGAACCTACAATGAGCAGTTCTTC

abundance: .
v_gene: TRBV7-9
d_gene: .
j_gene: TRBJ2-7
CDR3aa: CASSTWSREQYF
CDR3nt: TGTGCCAGCAGTACCTGGAGTCGGGAGCAGTACTTC

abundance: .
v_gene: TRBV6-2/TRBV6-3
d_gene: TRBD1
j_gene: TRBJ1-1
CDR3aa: CASSQRTGKGTEAFF
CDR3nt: TGTGCCAGCAGTCAACGGACAGGGAAGGGGACTGAAGCTTTCTTT

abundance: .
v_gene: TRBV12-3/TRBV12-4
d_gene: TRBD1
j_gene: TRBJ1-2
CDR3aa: CASSDWTGVGYTF
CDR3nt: TGTGCCAGCAGTGACTGGACAGGGGTCGGCTACACCTTC

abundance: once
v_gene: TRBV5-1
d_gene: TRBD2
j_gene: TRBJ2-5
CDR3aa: CASSQTSGVVETQYF
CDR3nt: TGCGCCAGCAGCCAGACTAGCGGGGTGGTCGAGACCCAGTACTTC

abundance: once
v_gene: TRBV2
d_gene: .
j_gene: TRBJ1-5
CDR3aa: CASTQGGLTNQPQHF
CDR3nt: TGTGCCAGCACTCAAGGAGGGCTTACCAATCAGCCCCAGCATTTT

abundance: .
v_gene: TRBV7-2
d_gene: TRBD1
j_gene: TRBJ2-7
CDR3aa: CASSPRQGNYEQYF
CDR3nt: TGTGCCAGCAGCCCACGACAGGGTAACTACGAGCAGTACTTC

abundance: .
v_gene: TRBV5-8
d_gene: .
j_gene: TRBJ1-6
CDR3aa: CASSLAGTVNSPLHF
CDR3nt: TGTGCCAGCAGCTTGGCCGGAACAGTTAATTCACCCCTCCACTTT

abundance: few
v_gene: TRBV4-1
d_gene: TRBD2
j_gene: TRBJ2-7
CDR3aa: CASSQGGLAGAAYEQYF
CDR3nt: TGCGCCAGCAGCCAGGGGGGACTAGCGGGGGCCGCCTACGAGCAGTACTTC

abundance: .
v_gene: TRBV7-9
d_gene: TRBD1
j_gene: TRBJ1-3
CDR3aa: CASSLDRAISGNTIYF
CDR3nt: TGTGCCAGCAGCTTGGACAGGGCCATCTCTGGAAACACCATATATTTT

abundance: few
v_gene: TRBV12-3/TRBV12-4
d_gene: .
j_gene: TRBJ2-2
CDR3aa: CASTPSNTGELFF
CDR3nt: TGTGCCAGCACCCCTTCGAACACCGGGGAGCTGTTTTTT

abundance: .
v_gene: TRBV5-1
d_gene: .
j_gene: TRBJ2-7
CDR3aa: CASSFGGGEHEQYF
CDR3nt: TGCGCCAGCAGCTTTGGAGGGGGCGAACACGAGCAGTACTTC

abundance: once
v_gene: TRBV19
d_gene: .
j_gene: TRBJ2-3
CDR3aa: CASSAWTVYSTDTQYF
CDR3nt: TGTGCCAGTAGTGCCTGGACAGTCTACAGCACAGATACGCAGTATTTT

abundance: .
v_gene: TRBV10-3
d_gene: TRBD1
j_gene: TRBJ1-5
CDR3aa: CAISFTGDSNQPQHF
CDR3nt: TGTGCCATCAGCTTCACAGGGGATAGCAATCAGCCCCAGCATTTT

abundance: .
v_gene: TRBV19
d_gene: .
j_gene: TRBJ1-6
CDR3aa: CASSIGGNYNSPLHF
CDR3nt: TGTGCCAGTAGTATCGGGGGTAACTATAATTCACCCCTCCACTTT

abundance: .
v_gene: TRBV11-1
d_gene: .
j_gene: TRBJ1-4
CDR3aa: CASSSTPGPEEKLFF
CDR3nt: TGTGCCAGCAGCTCAACTCCAGGGCCGGAGGAAAAACTGTTTTTT

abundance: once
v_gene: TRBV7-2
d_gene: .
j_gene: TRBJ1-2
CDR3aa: CASTLMGGVYGYTF
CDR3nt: TGTGCCAGCACCCTGATGGGAGGCGTCTATGGCTACACCTTC

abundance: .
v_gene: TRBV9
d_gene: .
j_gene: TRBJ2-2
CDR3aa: CASSVVGSVNTGELFF
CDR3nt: TGTGCCAGCAGCGTAGTTGGCAGCGTGAACACCGGGGAGCTGTTTTTT

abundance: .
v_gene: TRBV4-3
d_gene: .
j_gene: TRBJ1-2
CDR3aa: CASSQDRGSYGYTF
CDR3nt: TGCGCCAGCAGCCAAGATCGGGGGAGCTATGGCTACACCTTC

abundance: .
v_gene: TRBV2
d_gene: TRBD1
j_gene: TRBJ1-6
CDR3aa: CASSVRQGESPLHF
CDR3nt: TGTGCCAGCAGTGTGAGACAGGGGGAGTCACCCCTCCACTTT

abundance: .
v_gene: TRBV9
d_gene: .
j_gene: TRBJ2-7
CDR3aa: CASSAFSGTNYEQYF
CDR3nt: TGTGCCAGCAGCGCCTTCTCCGGGACAAACTACGAGCAGTACTTC

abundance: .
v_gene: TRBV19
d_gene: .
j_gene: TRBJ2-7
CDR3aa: CAVSPAGQFSYEQYF
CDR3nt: TGTGCCGTCTCTCCAGCGGGACAATTCTCCTACGAGCAGTACTTC

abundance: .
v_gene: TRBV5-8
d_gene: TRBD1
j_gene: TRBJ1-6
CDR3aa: CASSLDRGRENSPLHF
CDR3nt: TGTGCCAGCAGCTTAGACAGGGGGCGAGAGAATTCACCCCTCCACTTT

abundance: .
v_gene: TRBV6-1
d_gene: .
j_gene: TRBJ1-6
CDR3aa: CASSDPGHSPLHF
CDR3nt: TGTGCCAGCAGTGACCCAGGGCATTCACCCCTCCACTTT

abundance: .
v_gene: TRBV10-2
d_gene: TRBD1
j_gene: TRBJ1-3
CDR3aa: CASAGGYGNTIYF
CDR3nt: TGCGCCAGCGCAGGGGGTTACGGAAACACCATATATTTT

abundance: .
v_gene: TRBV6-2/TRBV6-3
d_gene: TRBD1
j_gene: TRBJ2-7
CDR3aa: CASSRDRPYEQYF
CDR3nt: TGTGCCAGCAGCAGGGACAGGCCCTACGAGCAGTACTTC

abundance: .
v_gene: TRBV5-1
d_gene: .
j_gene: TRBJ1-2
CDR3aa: CASSVDTANYGYTF
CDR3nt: TGCGCCAGCAGCGTGGACACAGCTAACTATGGCTACACCTTC

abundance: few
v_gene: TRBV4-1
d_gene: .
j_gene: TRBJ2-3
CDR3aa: CASSQARQGRGSGTDTQYF
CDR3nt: TGCGCCAGCAGCCAAGCACGTCAGGGGAGAGGATCCGGCACAGATACGCAGTATTTT

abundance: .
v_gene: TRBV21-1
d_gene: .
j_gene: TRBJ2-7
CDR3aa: CASSKVGVQASSYEQYF
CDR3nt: TGTGCCAGCAGCAAAGTAGGAGTACAGGCGAGCTCCTACGAGCAGTACTTC

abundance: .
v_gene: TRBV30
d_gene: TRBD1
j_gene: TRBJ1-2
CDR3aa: CACAAGQGLGGYTF
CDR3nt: TGTGCCTGCGCTGCGGGACAGGGGTTGGGTGGCTACACCTTC

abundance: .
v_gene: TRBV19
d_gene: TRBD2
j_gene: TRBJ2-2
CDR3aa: CAGRGVDTGELFF
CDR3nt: TGTGCCGGCCGGGGGGTTGACACCGGGGAGCTGTTTTTT

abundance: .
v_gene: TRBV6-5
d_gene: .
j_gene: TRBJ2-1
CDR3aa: CASSVGGEYNEQFF
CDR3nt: TGTGCCAGCTCTGTTGGCGGGGAGTACAATGAGCAGTTCTTC

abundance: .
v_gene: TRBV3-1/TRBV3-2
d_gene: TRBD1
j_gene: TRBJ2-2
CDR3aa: CASSRRQGAGTGELFF
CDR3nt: TGTGCCAGCAGCCGCAGACAGGGGGCAGGCACCGGGGAGCTGTTTTTT

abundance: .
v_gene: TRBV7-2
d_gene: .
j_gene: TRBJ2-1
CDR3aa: CASGPSSYNEQFF
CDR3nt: TGTGCCAGTGGGCCGAGCTCCTACAATGAGCAGTTCTTC

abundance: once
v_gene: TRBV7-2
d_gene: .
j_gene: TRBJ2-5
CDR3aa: CASSSTRKTQYF
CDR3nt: TGTGCCAGCAGCTCCACGCGAAAGACCCAGTACTTC

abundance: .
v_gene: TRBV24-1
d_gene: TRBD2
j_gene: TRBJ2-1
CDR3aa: CATSAPGLAGEGGYNEQFF
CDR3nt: TGTGCCACCAGTGCCCCGGGACTAGCGGGGGAAGGGGGATACAATGAGCAGTTCTTC

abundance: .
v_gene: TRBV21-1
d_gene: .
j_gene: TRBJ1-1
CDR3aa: CASSKVQGAWTEAFF
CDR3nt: TGTGCCAGCAGCAAAGTGCAGGGGGCCTGGACTGAAGCTTTCTTT

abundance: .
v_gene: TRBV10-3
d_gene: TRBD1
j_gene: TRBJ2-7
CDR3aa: CAISESTGRQYF
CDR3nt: TGTGCCATCAGTGAGTCGACAGGGAGGCAGTACTTC

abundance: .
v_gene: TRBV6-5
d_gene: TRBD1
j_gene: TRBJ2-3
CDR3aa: CASTRPGGIAQYF
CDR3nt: TGTGCCAGCACCCGCCCAGGGGGAATCGCGCAGTATTTT

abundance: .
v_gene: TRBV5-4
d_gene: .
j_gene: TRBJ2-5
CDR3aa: CASSERQQGVETQYF
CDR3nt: TGTGCCAGCAGCGAAAGGCAACAGGGAGTAGAGACCCAGTACTTC

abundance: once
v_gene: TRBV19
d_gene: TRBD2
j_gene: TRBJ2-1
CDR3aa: CASSILTSGGNEQFF
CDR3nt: TGTGCCAGTAGTATTTTGACTAGCGGGGGTAATGAGCAGTTCTTC

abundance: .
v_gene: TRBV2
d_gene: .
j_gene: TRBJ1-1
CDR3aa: CATGVQNTEAFF
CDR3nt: TGTGCCACCGGGGTACAGAACACTGAAGCTTTCTTT

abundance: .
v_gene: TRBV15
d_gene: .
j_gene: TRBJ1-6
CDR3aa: CATSRDRDLPLHF
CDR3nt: TGTGCCACCAGCAGAGATCGGGACTTACCCCTCCACTTT

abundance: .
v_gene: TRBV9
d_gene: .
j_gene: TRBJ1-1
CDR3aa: CASSVGFAGTEAFF
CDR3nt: TGTGCCAGCAGCGTAGGGTTCGCGGGGACTGAAGCTTTCTTT

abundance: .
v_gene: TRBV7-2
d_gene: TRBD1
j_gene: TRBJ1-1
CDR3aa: CASSPTGTAATEAFF
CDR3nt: TGTGCCAGCAGCCCAACTGGGACAGCCGCCACTGAAGCTTTCTTT

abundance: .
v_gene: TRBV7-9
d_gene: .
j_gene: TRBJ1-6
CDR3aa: CASSRGYNSPLHF
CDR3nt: TGTGCCAGCAGCCGGGGCTATAATTCACCCCTCCACTTT

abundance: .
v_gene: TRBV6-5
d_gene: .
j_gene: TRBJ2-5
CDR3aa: CASSYSLGYETQYF
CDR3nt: TGTGCCAGCAGTTACTCGCTAGGATACGAGACCCAGTACTTC

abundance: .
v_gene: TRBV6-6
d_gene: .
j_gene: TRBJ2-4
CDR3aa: CASSYSTRVLKNIQYF
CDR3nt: TGTGCCAGCAGTTACTCCACCAGGGTTCTCAAAAACATTCAGTACTTC